What follows are 8 T cell receptor beta chains derived from one specimen sequenced in a study of cytomegalovirus exposure and HLA in healthy donors. PCR involved 60 Vbeta and 13 Jbeta primers. Repertoires were generated with immunoSEQ multiplex PCR, while TCRdb's copy carries only in-frame clones and drops some. The sample carries about 160,000 clones, roughly 80% recorded once. The sample consisted of PBMCs. All receptors derive from a man aged 18 to 30 in good health and CMV-seronegative.

The sample holds a few counts of this clone. The V call is TRBV27, the J call TRBJ1-2, with TRBD1 matching 8 bases. CDR1 is MNHEY, CDR2 SMNVEV, per germline (reference sequence). V was pared by 4 bases and J by 6 bases, with 7 bases of the junction left unmatched. This CDR3 spans 14 amino acids. The CDR3 sequence is CASSSLSTGDGYTF. In DNA form, the CDR3 reads TGTGCCAGCAGTTCCCTCTCGACAGGGGATGGCTACACCTTC.

This clone was recorded once. The V call is TRBV4-2, the J call TRBJ2-5; 7 positions agree with TRBD2. Germline loops: CDR1 LGHNA, CDR2 YNFKEQ. Losses at the gene ends were 4 bases for V and 2 bases for J; bases not matched to a gene: 4. The CDR3 loop spans 14 amino acids. CDR3 protein: CASSRELAQETQYF. The CDR3, as DNA: TGTGCCAGCAGCCGGGAACTAGCGCAAGAGACCCAGTACTTC.

The chain is built from TRBV18 and TRBJ2-1; D may be TRBD1 (6 bases). The germline CDR1 and CDR2 sequences are KGHSH and LQKENI. The CDR3 runs to 16 residues. V lost 6 bases to trimming and J lost 0 bases, with 15 bases between them. The CDR3 DNA is TGTGCCAGCTCGCAGAACCGAGGGGGCTCCTACAATGAGCAGTTCTTC. Protein sequence: CASSQNRGGSYNEQFF.

The chain employs TRBV2 and TRBJ2-7; no reliable D call. The CDR3 has 14 amino acids. Germline V gene sequence: CDR1 SNHLY, CDR2 FYNNEI. Trimming left V 3 bases short and J 0 bases short, with 9 bases between. This chain's CDR3 is CASSDRGSSYEQYF. The CDR3 DNA follows: TGTGCCAGCAGTGACCGTGGCAGCTCCTACGAGCAGTACTTC.

The chain combines TRBV19 with TRBJ2-7; a possible D gene is TRBD1 (5 bases). Germline CDR1 reads LNHDA; CDR2 reads SQIVND (reference sequence). The CDR3 has 15 residues. The germline V and J ends were trimmed by 3 bases and 2 bases, with 14 bases remaining between them. The CDR3 loop is CASSIETATPYEQYF. CDR3 nucleotides: TGTGCCAGTAGTATTGAGACAGCCACCCCCTACGAGCAGTACTTC.

This chain joins TRBV11-3 and TRBJ2-7; 9 nucleotides line up with TRBD2. Looked up from germline, CDR1 is SGHNT and CDR2 is YENEEA. Trimming cost V 5 bases and J 6 bases; bases outside gene matches: 5. The CDR3 has 13 amino acids. The CDR3, as DNA: TGTGCCAGCAGCCCCGGGACTAGCCGCGAGCAGTACTTC. Translation gives CASSPGTSREQYF.

The chain recombines TRBV10-3 with TRBJ2-2; TRBD2 agrees at 14 bases. Germline values: CDR1 ENHRY, CDR2 SYGVKD. Trimming took 10 bases from V and 6 from J; bases not matched to a gene: 7. The CDR3 is made up of 15 amino acids. CDR3 sequence (DNA): TGTGCCACCGGGACTAGCGGGAGTTTGGCCGGGGAGCTGTTTTTT. Its translation: CATGTSGSLAGELFF.

A word on this clone: Other DNA sequences in the same sample also yield this CDR3. The rearrangement uses TRBV7-2 and TRBJ2-3; 9 bases are shared with TRBD1. The CDR3 spans 14 residues. Germline V gene data show CDR1 as SGHTA and CDR2 as FQGNSA. Trimming removed 1 base from V and 4 bases from J; junction bases left unmatched: 0. The CDR3 region is CASSLGQGADTQYF. The CDR3 bases are TGTGCCAGCAGCTTAGGACAGGGGGCAGATACGCAGTATTTT.